This T cell receptor beta chain was retrieved from a study of CD8 T cells in Susac syndrome (dated by TCRdb to the late 2010s). The study in broad terms: The study used repertoire sequencing to test whether antigen drove CD8+ T cell activation and differentiation in Susac syndrome. What the research found in general, with its limitations: The study acknowledged that relatively few individuals were included in the TCR sequencing and HLA analysis.

RNA was extracted using the RNeasy kit, and about 0.5 to 1 microgram was reverse transcribed with random hexamers. The immunoSEQ multiplex PCR assay, which covers 54 Vbeta and 13 Jbeta segments, was used to amplify TCR beta CDR3 regions. To correct PCR amplification bias, a synthetic template baseline was used for both primer optimization and computational correction. Concerning the study's data processing: Reads were assigned to V, D and J genes according to IMGT and analyzed in immunoSEQ Analyzer, with only productive sequences retained. To calculate clonality, Shannon entropy was normalized by log2 of the number of productive unique sequences and then subtracted from one. For each patient and control, public and private clones were evaluated within the 100 most prevalent clones. Clones were defined as Susac-specific if absent from the healthy and MS cohorts, from around 1,000 published viral clones and from other ImmuneACCESS disease sequences. TCRdb ran its own pipeline on the public reads, namely fastp trimming at Q25 and MiXCR clone calling, and kept in-frame beta chains. CDR3 protein sequences are deduplicated, and each keeps its most common genes and DNA. What appears here as the V and J calls and clone size reflects TCRdb's work, not the paper's. The sample data list approximately 160,000 distinct CDR3 sequences, and just under 95% of these were observed just once. The top ten constitute about 0.14% of the sample.

The junction carries 15 bases between V and J, which are trimmed by 3 bases and 5 bases respectively. Including the terminal cysteine and phenylalanine, the CDR3 comprises 15 residues. This entry keeps only the CDR3 DNA: 45 bases, framed from base 1. Looking up the germline V gene (reference sequence) yields CDR1 SGHKS and CDR2 YYEKEE. In regard to this clonotype: Its antigen remains undetermined. No clone much larger than this one lies a single base away; base qualities are absent.

Peripheral blood CD8+ and CD4+ T cells from healthy donors, Susac syndrome patients and multiple sclerosis patients were profiled using high-throughput TCR beta sequencing. Healthy donors were age- and sex-matched controls. CD8+ TEMRA cells were enriched by FACS, while bulk CD8+ and CD4+ T cells were purified by magnetic negative isolation. Blood was drawn into EDTA tubes, processed within 24 hours, and PBMCs were isolated by density gradient centrifugation. PBMCs intended for TCR sequencing were frozen in liquid nitrogen and were later thawed in a 37 degrees C water bath. A purity of at least 90% was achieved for sorted or isolated CD4+, CD8+ and CD8+ TEMRA cells.

Recombination joined TRBV5-5 with TRBJ2-1; no D segment can be confidently identified. The source is a human donor in good health. Sequencing was performed on CD4+ T cells from PBMCs. The sequenced DNA is TGTGCCAGCAGCTATTCGGGCGTCGTTAACAATGAGCAGTTCTTC. Its product reads: CASSYSGVVNNEQFF.